The rows below give T cell receptor beta chains drawn from one sample of a study of technical replicates of blood from several donors. TCRdb's copy holds only in-frame clones and misses some; the assay was immunoSEQ multiplex PCR. The sample has 45,000 to 60,000 clones, 92% seen once. Sequencing input: PBMCs. All receptors come from a human donor in good health. Some clones in this sample may be carry-over from other donors' samples. Both conserved end residues are part of each CDR3. A D gene is named only where the DNA matches it firmly. The size entry is marked missing in some rows and otherwise reads once, few, many or a size class.

D gene: NA; clone size: NA; V gene: TRBV27; J gene: TRBJ1-5; CDR3 protein: CASSLSPLGRGGNQPQHF; CDR3 DNA: TGTGCCAGCAGTCTATCCCCTTTGGGGCGGGGAGGCAATCAGCCCCAGCATTTT
D gene: NA; clone size: NA; V gene: TRBV7-9; J gene: TRBJ2-2; CDR3 protein: CASSFLEGSTGELFF; CDR3 DNA: TGTGCCAGCAGCTTTTTAGAGGGTAGCACCGGGGAGCTGTTTTTT
D gene: TRBD2; clone size: NA; V gene: TRBV7-2; J gene: TRBJ2-1; CDR3 protein: CASSPPGTSGRGNEQFF; CDR3 DNA: TGTGCCAGCAGCCCCCCCGGGACTAGCGGGAGGGGCAATGAGCAGTTCTTC
D gene: NA; clone size: few; V gene: TRBV9; J gene: TRBJ1-2; CDR3 protein: CASSTNYGYTF; CDR3 DNA: TGTGCCAGCAGCACAAACTATGGCTACACCTTC
D gene: TRBD2; clone size: NA; V gene: TRBV15; J gene: TRBJ2-5; CDR3 protein: CATSRGASGSGGRETQYF; CDR3 DNA: TGTGCCACCAGCAGAGGGGCTAGCGGGAGTGGGGGAAGGGAGACCCAGTACTTC
D gene: TRBD1; clone size: NA; V gene: TRBV2; J gene: TRBJ1-1; CDR3 protein: CASLNRGRGTEAFF; CDR3 DNA: TGTGCCAGCTTAAACAGGGGGAGAGGCACTGAAGCTTTCTTT
D gene: NA; clone size: NA; V gene: TRBV27; J gene: TRBJ2-2; CDR3 protein: CASNKMGAGGSGELFF; CDR3 DNA: TGTGCCAGCAACAAAATGGGGGCAGGGGGGTCCGGGGAGCTGTTTTTT
D gene: NA; clone size: NA; V gene: TRBV2; J gene: TRBJ1-5; CDR3 protein: CASSGGGRGQPQHF; CDR3 DNA: TGTGCCAGCAGTGGTGGGGGGAGAGGTCAGCCCCAGCATTTT
D gene: NA; clone size: NA; V gene: TRBV5-1; J gene: TRBJ2-2; CDR3 protein: CASSLDRDGGELFF; CDR3 DNA: TGCGCCAGCAGCTTGGACAGGGATGGCGGGGAGCTGTTTTTT
D gene: TRBD2; clone size: NA; V gene: TRBV7-3; J gene: TRBJ2-2; CDR3 protein: CASSQAGGNTGELFF; CDR3 DNA: TGTGCCAGCAGCCAAGCGGGGGGGAACACCGGGGAGCTGTTTTTT
D gene: NA; clone size: NA; V gene: TRBV10-3; J gene: TRBJ2-3; CDR3 protein: CAIRLRSTLTDTQYF; CDR3 DNA: TGTGCCATCAGACTACGGAGTACCCTCACAGATACGCAGTATTTT
D gene: NA; clone size: NA; V gene: TRBV5-1; J gene: TRBJ1-1; CDR3 protein: CASSLRRGDTEAFF; CDR3 DNA: TGCGCCAGCAGCCTCAGGCGGGGGGACACTGAAGCTTTCTTT
D gene: NA; clone size: NA; V gene: TRBV7-9; J gene: TRBJ2-5; CDR3 protein: CASSLTGREETQYF; CDR3 DNA: TGTGCCAGCAGCTTAACGGGCAGGGAAGAGACCCAGTACTTC
D gene: TRBD2; clone size: NA; V gene: TRBV5-6; J gene: TRBJ2-7; CDR3 protein: CASTLIGGPLAGHPGEQYF; CDR3 DNA: TGTGCCAGCACCTTGATTGGAGGACCCCTAGCGGGCCACCCGGGCGAGCAGTACTTC
D gene: NA; clone size: NA; V gene: TRBV30; J gene: TRBJ1-1; CDR3 protein: CAWSVGQNTEAFF; CDR3 DNA: TGTGCCTGGAGCGTGGGACAGAACACTGAAGCTTTCTTT
D gene: TRBD1; clone size: NA; V gene: TRBV7-2; J gene: TRBJ1-2; CDR3 protein: CASSRDRYGYTF; CDR3 DNA: TGTGCCAGCAGCCGGGACAGATATGGCTACACCTTC
D gene: TRBD1; clone size: NA; V gene: TRBV5-1; J gene: TRBJ2-5; CDR3 protein: CASSAGTEEETQYF; CDR3 DNA: TGCGCCAGCAGCGCCGGGACAGAAGAGGAGACCCAGTACTTC
D gene: NA; clone size: NA; V gene: TRBV19; J gene: TRBJ2-1; CDR3 protein: CASSIPAGWSEQFF; CDR3 DNA: TGTGCCAGTAGTATTCCGGCGGGGTGGAGTGAGCAGTTCTTC
D gene: NA; clone size: NA; V gene: TRBV11-2; J gene: TRBJ2-5; CDR3 protein: CASSLPSASGSETQYF; CDR3 DNA: TGTGCCAGCAGCTTACCCTCGGCTAGTGGCTCGGAGACCCAGTACTTC
D gene: TRBD1; clone size: NA; V gene: TRBV18; J gene: TRBJ1-2; CDR3 protein: CASSRSQGAPGYTF; CDR3 DNA: TGTGCCAGCTCACGGTCACAGGGGGCGCCCGGCTACACCTTC
D gene: TRBD2; clone size: NA; V gene: TRBV5-1; J gene: TRBJ2-5; CDR3 protein: CASSLLAGEGETQYF; CDR3 DNA: TGCGCCAGCAGCTTACTAGCGGGAGAGGGTGAGACCCAGTACTTC
D gene: NA; clone size: NA; V gene: TRBV4-1; J gene: TRBJ1-4; CDR3 protein: CASSQTATNEKLFF; CDR3 DNA: TGCGCCAGCAGCCAGACAGCGACTAATGAAAAACTGTTTTTT
D gene: TRBD2; clone size: NA; V gene: TRBV19; J gene: TRBJ2-1; CDR3 protein: CASSSGGGSNEQFF; CDR3 DNA: TGTGCCAGTAGTAGCGGGGGGGGCAGCAATGAGCAGTTCTTC
D gene: NA; clone size: NA; V gene: TRBV9; J gene: TRBJ1-1; CDR3 protein: CASSPRGRDEAFF; CDR3 DNA: TGTGCCAGCAGCCCACGAGGCAGGGATGAAGCTTTCTTT
D gene: TRBD1; clone size: NA; V gene: TRBV11-3; J gene: TRBJ1-2; CDR3 protein: CASSLTGGCYGYTF; CDR3 DNA: TGTGCCAGCAGCTTGACAGGGGGATGCTATGGCTACACCTTC
D gene: NA; clone size: NA; V gene: TRBV4-1; J gene: TRBJ2-1; CDR3 protein: CASSPGPGRHNEQFF; CDR3 DNA: TGCGCCAGCAGCCCGGGACCCGGGAGACACAATGAGCAGTTCTTC
D gene: NA; clone size: NA; V gene: TRBV13; J gene: TRBJ2-7; CDR3 protein: CASSRTIHLAEGTYEQYF; CDR3 DNA: TGTGCCAGCAGCAGGACGATTCACCTGGCGGAGGGAACCTACGAGCAGTACTTC
D gene: TRBD2; clone size: NA; V gene: TRBV18; J gene: TRBJ2-7; CDR3 protein: CASSGNGAGEDDEQYF; CDR3 DNA: TGTGCCAGCTCAGGTAATGGAGCGGGAGAGGATGACGAGCAGTACTTC
D gene: TRBD1; clone size: NA; V gene: TRBV6-4; J gene: TRBJ2-1; CDR3 protein: CASSDGDREITEQFF; CDR3 DNA: TGTGCCAGCAGTGACGGGGACAGAGAGATTACTGAGCAGTTCTTC
D gene: TRBD1; clone size: NA; V gene: TRBV18; J gene: TRBJ1-5; CDR3 protein: CASQEGGSSNQPQHF; CDR3 DNA: TGTGCCAGCCAAGAAGGGGGCAGCTCCAATCAGCCCCAGCATTTT
D gene: NA; clone size: NA; V gene: TRBV10-3; J gene: TRBJ2-3; CDR3 protein: CAISDHRGIPAGGRSDTQYF; CDR3 DNA: TGTGCCATCAGTGATCACAGGGGCATCCCTGCCGGGGGCCGGTCAGATACGCAGTATTTT
D gene: NA; clone size: NA; V gene: TRBV7-2; J gene: TRBJ1-2; CDR3 protein: CASTWSPQGYGYTF; CDR3 DNA: TGTGCCAGCACCTGGTCCCCTCAGGGGTATGGCTACACCTTC
D gene: TRBD1; clone size: NA; V gene: TRBV2; J gene: TRBJ2-7; CDR3 protein: CASSPWTGSYEQYF; CDR3 DNA: TGTGCCAGCAGCCCCTGGACAGGGTCCTACGAGCAGTACTTC
D gene: NA; clone size: NA; V gene: TRBV5-1; J gene: TRBJ2-1; CDR3 protein: CASSLARHEQFF; CDR3 DNA: TGCGCCAGCAGCTTGGCTAGACATGAGCAGTTCTTC
D gene: TRBD1; clone size: NA; V gene: TRBV6-1; J gene: TRBJ2-7; CDR3 protein: CASRRRDRGYEQYF; CDR3 DNA: TGTGCCAGCAGAAGGAGGGACAGGGGCTACGAGCAGTACTTC
D gene: TRBD1; clone size: NA; V gene: TRBV30; J gene: TRBJ2-3; CDR3 protein: CAWSAGQVTDTQYF; CDR3 DNA: TGTGCCTGGAGTGCAGGACAGGTCACAGATACGCAGTATTTT
D gene: TRBD1; clone size: NA; V gene: TRBV5-4; J gene: TRBJ1-6; CDR3 protein: CASSPRHRGDYNSPLHF; CDR3 DNA: TGTGCCAGCAGCCCCCGGCACAGGGGGGATTATAATTCACCCCTCCACTTT
D gene: NA; clone size: few; V gene: TRBV9; J gene: TRBJ1-1; CDR3 protein: CASSVQTGFNTEAFF; CDR3 DNA: TGTGCCAGCAGCGTACAGACAGGTTTTAACACTGAAGCTTTCTTT
D gene: NA; clone size: NA; V gene: TRBV7-8; J gene: TRBJ2-1; CDR3 protein: CASSYLLPGGRNEQFF; CDR3 DNA: TGTGCCAGCAGCTACCTCCTCCCGGGGGGCAGGAATGAGCAGTTCTTC
D gene: TRBD2; clone size: once; V gene: TRBV14; J gene: TRBJ2-7; CDR3 protein: CASSQDEAGGAYEQYF; CDR3 DNA: TGTGCCAGCAGCCAAGACGAAGCGGGAGGTGCCTACGAGCAGTACTTC
D gene: TRBD1; clone size: NA; V gene: TRBV5-8; J gene: TRBJ2-3; CDR3 protein: CASSFDRGRGADTQYF; CDR3 DNA: TGTGCCAGCAGCTTCGACAGGGGGCGCGGCGCAGATACGCAGTATTTT
D gene: TRBD1; clone size: NA; V gene: TRBV2; J gene: TRBJ2-7; CDR3 protein: CASTDGTVTYEQYF; CDR3 DNA: TGTGCCAGCACTGACGGGACAGTCACCTACGAGCAGTACTTC
D gene: NA; clone size: NA; V gene: TRBV27; J gene: TRBJ2-2; CDR3 protein: CASSLSSGWNTGELFF; CDR3 DNA: TGTGCCAGCAGTTTATCGAGCGGGTGGAACACCGGGGAGCTGTTTTTT
D gene: TRBD1; clone size: NA; V gene: TRBV5-4; J gene: TRBJ2-5; CDR3 protein: CASSTGQGRSETQYF; CDR3 DNA: TGTGCCAGCAGCACTGGACAGGGAAGGAGTGAGACCCAGTACTTC
D gene: TRBD2; clone size: NA; V gene: TRBV9; J gene: TRBJ2-5; CDR3 protein: CASSPGLQETQYF; CDR3 DNA: TGTGCCAGCAGCCCGGGACTACAAGAGACCCAGTACTTC